The entry below gives a single T cell receptor (beta chain) sequence along with its context. Data came from immunoSEQ multiplex PCR; TCRdb stores just in-frame clones and leaves some out. This sample has 150,000 or so clones; around 87% occur once, and the top ten carry approximately 4%. The V and J ends lost 6 bases and 3 bases respectively, with 12 bases between them. This CDR3 region has 13 residues. No more than 2 weeks before study entry, exposed participants had met a case of COVID-19. This entry is derived from a study of blood T cell repertoires in COVID-19. The overall study: Collection of acute and convalescent COVID-19 samples took place in the United States, Italy and Spain. PBMCs, B-cell-depleted T cells, or T cells provided the cDNA or gDNA that made up the material.

The chain employs TRBV12-3 or TRBV12-4 and TRBJ2-7; tentatively, D is TRBD1 (5 bases). This clonotype was sampled from a woman aged 40 to 49 who had been exposed to COVID-19. The specimen was PBMCs or T cells enriched from blood (not recorded which). The CDR3 DNA reads as TGTGCCAGCAGCAAAAATAGGGGCTACGAGCAGTACTTC. Amino acid sequence: CASSKNRGYEQYF.